The 17 T cell receptor beta chains below were found in one sample sequenced in a study of blood T cells in healthy people across ages (dated by TCRdb to 2014 to 2015). The library was generated by 5' RACE. Sequencer: Illumina HiSeq 2500. A second PCR of about 6 to 11 cycles was performed with a sample-barcoded 5' primer and a J-beta primer mix. TCRdb redid the processing of the public reads, applying fastp at Q25 and MiXCR, and retained in-frame beta chains. Every entry covers one CDR3 protein and lists the most common genes and DNA from its rows. For this sample there are hundreds of thousands of distinct CDR3 sequences; around two fifths appear just once. The leading ten clones occupy about 19% of the sample. The sample taken for sequencing was blood. Receptors were obtained from a man in his sixties in good health.

This clonotype has more than one count but fewer than ten. This chain joins TRBV6-2 or TRBV6-3 and TRBJ1-1, with a weak D call TRBD1 (5 bases). This CDR3 comprises 12 residues. The V end lost 0 bases, the J end lost 11 bases, and 10 bases lay between the germline ends. Germline V gene lookup returns CDR1 MNHEY and CDR2 SVGEGT. The CDR3 region is CASSYSYRRAFF. For the CDR3, the DNA is TGTGCCAGCAGTTACTCATACAGGCGGGCTTTCTTT.

This clonotype was counted a few times. This sequence joins TRBV7-2 and TRBJ2-7, with D perhaps matching TRBD2 (6 bases). The CDR3 contains 14 residues. Germline V lookup: CDR1 SGHTA, CDR2 FQGNSA. V shed 5 bases and J shed 1 base, with 12 bases lying between them. The CDR3 region is CASSPGLLSYEQYF. CDR3 nucleotides: TGTGCCAGCAGCCCAGGACTACTATCCTACGAGCAGTACTTC.

The chain employs TRBV21-1 and TRBJ2-1. TRBV21-1 constitutes a pseudogene. The CDR3 runs 16 residues. The CDR3 nucleotides read TGTGCCAGCAGCAGAGGAGGTGCTAAATCGGGCAATGAGCAGTTCTTC. Protein sequence: CASSRGGAKSGNEQFF.

This clonotype has more than one count but fewer than ten. The chain couples TRBV4-3 to TRBJ1-2; D is unclear. Germline V lookup: CDR1 LGHNA, CDR2 YSLEER. Trimming shortened V by 1 base and J by 4 bases, and 10 bases separated the two germline ends. The CDR3 spans 14 residues. The CDR3 DNA sequence: TGCGCCAGCAGCCAAGTCCTTGCCGGCTATGGCTACACCTTC. It encodes CASSQVLAGYGYTF.

This chain uses TRBV5-6 with TRBJ2-7, with 7 bases aligning to TRBD1. Gene TRBJ2-5 matches the end of the DNA better, so the J call may be wrong. Germline V gives CDR1 SGHDT, CDR2 YYEEEE. The CDR3 is 14 amino acids. The CDR3, as DNA: TGTGCCAGCAATCTGAGGGGGCTAGGGGAGACCCAGTACTTC. The encoded protein is CASNLRGLGETQYF.

V and J are TRBV20-1 and TRBJ2-5; TRBD2 is a possible D gene (5 bases). Per the germline V gene, CDR1 is DFQATT and CDR2 is SNEGSKA (reference sequence). CDR3 size: 13 residues. The V and J ends lost 5 bases and 7 bases respectively, with 17 bases between them. The CDR3 here is CSAAGWLEGTQYF. In DNA, the CDR3 is TGCAGTGCTGCAGGATGGCTAGAGGGGACCCAGTACTTC.

The rearrangement links TRBV14 to TRBJ2-1; 11 nucleotides agree with TRBD2. Unmatched junction bases numbered 6, after V lost 2 bases and J lost 3 bases. Germline CDR1 reads SGHDN; CDR2 reads FVKESK. The CDR3 covers 17 residues. The CDR3: CASSQRLLAGGYNEQFF. For the CDR3, the DNA is TGTGCCAGCAGCCAACGACTCCTAGCGGGGGGCTACAATGAGCAGTTCTTC.

This clonotype was counted between two and nine times. The J gene is TRBJ1-1, the V gene TRBV6-5, with TRBD1 as a possible D gene (6 bases). Germline lookup yields CDR1 MNHEY and CDR2 SVGAGI. The CDR3 consists of 13 residues. V was trimmed by 6 bases and J by 4 bases, leaving 12 bases between them. The CDR3 coding sequence is TGTGCCAGCAGGAACAGGGATACCACTGAAGCTTTCTTT. This encodes CASRNRDTTEAFF.

CDR3 residues: CASSLSRSTEAFF. CDR3 sequence (DNA): TGTGCCAGCAGTCTCAGTCGTAGCACTGAAGCTTTCTTT. This chain connects TRBV12-3 or TRBV12-4 to TRBJ1-1; D gene unclear. The CDR3 loop spans 13 amino acids. Trimming pared 5 bases from V and 4 bases from J, leaving 11 bases between.

This chain joins TRBV7-9 and TRBJ2-7, with D possibly being TRBD1 (6 bases). Trimming took 5 bases from V and 7 from J, leaving 18 bases between them. The CDR3 has 14 residues. Germline assignment: CDR1 SEHNR and CDR2 FQNEAQ (reference sequence). The chain's CDR3 is CASSVGGGGREQYF. The CDR3 coding sequence is TGTGCCAGCAGCGTAGGGGGTGGGGGTCGGGAGCAGTACTTC.

This clonotype came up a few times. This rearrangement joins TRBV6-2 or TRBV6-3 to TRBJ2-4, with a possible D match to TRBD1 (7 bases). Trimming stripped 5 bases from V and 10 bases from J, with 18 bases between. Germline-derived CDR1 and CDR2 are MNHEY and SVGEGT. This CDR3 has 14 amino acids. The DNA for the CDR3 is TGTGCCAGCAGTCTCGCGGGACAACAGGGGATTCAGTACTTC. Encoded protein: CASSLAGQQGIQYF.

The chain recombines TRBV9 with TRBJ2-2; 7 bases fit TRBD1. The junction had 7 bases not matched to a gene; V was cut back by 3 bases and J by 5 bases. Germline V gene data show CDR1 as SGDLS and CDR2 as YYNGEE. CDR3 length: 15 residues. CDR3 region: CASSATGTATGELFF. In DNA form, the CDR3 reads TGTGCCAGCAGCGCAACCGGGACAGCTACCGGGGAGCTGTTTTTT. Full variable domain (missing parts from reference TRBV9 and TRBJ2-2): DSGVTQTPKHLITATGQRVTLRCSPRSGDLSVYWYQQSLDQGLQFLIQYYNGEERAKGNILERFSAQQFPDLHSELNLSSLELGDSALYFCASSATGTATGELFFGEGSRLTVL.

CDR3 sequence: CASSSTEGAKNIQYF. The CDR3 region has the DNA TGTGCCAGCAGCTCGACTGAGGGAGCCAAAAACATTCAGTACTTC. V usage is TRBV7-9 and J usage is TRBJ2-4; TRBD2 might be the D (5 bases). Looked up from germline, CDR1 is SEHNR and CDR2 is FQNEAQ (reference sequence). Trimming took 4 bases from V and 0 from J, leaving 10 bases between them. The CDR3 runs 15 residues. The full variable domain, rest sourced from reference TRBV7-9 and TRBJ2-4, is DTGVSQNPRHKITKRGQNVTFRCDPISEHNRLYWYRQTLGQGPEFLTYFQNEAQLEKSRLLSDRFSAERPKGSFSTLEIQRTEQGDSAMYLCASSSTEGAKNIQYFGAGTRLSVL.

The table lists this clonotype with a few counts. CDR3 amino acids: CASSFSAGVNTEAFF. In nucleotides, the CDR3 is TGTGCCAGCAGTTTCTCGGCAGGGGTGAACACTGAAGCTTTCTTT. This chain uses TRBV12-3 or TRBV12-4 with TRBJ1-1; maybe TRBD1 (6 bases). The CDR3 is 15 amino acids. Trimming removed 3 bases from V and 0 bases from J, with 11 bases in between.

The chain is built from TRBV6-2 or TRBV6-3 and TRBJ2-1; a weak D match, TRBD1 (5 bases). CDR1 is MNHEY and CDR2 is SVGEGT in the germline V gene. CDR3 length: 14 amino acids. V lost 5 bases to trimming and J lost 7 bases, with 15 bases between them. DNA of the CDR3: TGTGCCAGCAGTGACCCCGGACAAAATAATGAGCAGTTCTTC. Its translation: CASSDPGQNNEQFF.

This clonotype was detected only once. The chain links TRBV4-3 to TRBJ1-1; 7 nucleotides match TRBD1. V was pared by 1 base and J by 7 bases, with 12 bases of the junction left unmatched. CDR1 is LGHNA, CDR2 YSLEER, per germline. CDR3 length: 16 amino acids. CDR3 loop: CASSQVKGTENIEAFF. CDR3 nucleotides: TGCGCCAGCAGCCAAGTTAAAGGGACAGAGAATATTGAAGCTTTCTTT.

V is TRBV20-1 and J is TRBJ2-1; TRBD2 aligns across 11 bases. CDR1 is DFQATT, CDR2 SNEGSKA, per germline (reference sequence). Germline trimming cut 4 bases from V and 10 bases from J; bases unmatched to any gene: 9. This CDR3 contains 14 residues. The CDR3 nucleotides read TGCAGTGCTACGGAACTAGCGGGGGTGGGGGAGCAGTTCTTC. This encodes CSATELAGVGEQFF.